This T cell receptor (beta chain) was retrieved from a study of T cell repertoires in cytomegalovirus infection. Study observations and caveats: Clonotype analysis showed dominance of the ex vivo response by HLA-C-restricted CMV-specific TCR beta clonotypes.

V lost 5 bases, J lost 3 bases, and 2 bases stayed unmatched. CDR3 size: 15 residues. CDR1 is MNHEY, CDR2 SVGAGI, per germline. TCRdb recomputed calls from the reads with MiXCR, one row per CDR3 protein. The sample holds fewer than 1,000,000 distinct CDR3 sequences, 31% seen once. For this clonotype: Its target is not known.

The starting material was cultured CD8+ T cells from PBMCs, obtained from culture after CMV antigen stimulation. The receptor's source is a human donor in good health (CMV status not recorded). Some clones in this sample may be carry-over from other donors' samples. The chain uses TRBV6-5 and TRBJ2-5; 14 nucleotides align to TRBD2. The chain's CDR3 is CASSKGLAGEETQYF. CDR3 bases: TGTGCCAGCAGTAAGGGACTAGCGGGGGAAGAGACCCAGTACTTC.